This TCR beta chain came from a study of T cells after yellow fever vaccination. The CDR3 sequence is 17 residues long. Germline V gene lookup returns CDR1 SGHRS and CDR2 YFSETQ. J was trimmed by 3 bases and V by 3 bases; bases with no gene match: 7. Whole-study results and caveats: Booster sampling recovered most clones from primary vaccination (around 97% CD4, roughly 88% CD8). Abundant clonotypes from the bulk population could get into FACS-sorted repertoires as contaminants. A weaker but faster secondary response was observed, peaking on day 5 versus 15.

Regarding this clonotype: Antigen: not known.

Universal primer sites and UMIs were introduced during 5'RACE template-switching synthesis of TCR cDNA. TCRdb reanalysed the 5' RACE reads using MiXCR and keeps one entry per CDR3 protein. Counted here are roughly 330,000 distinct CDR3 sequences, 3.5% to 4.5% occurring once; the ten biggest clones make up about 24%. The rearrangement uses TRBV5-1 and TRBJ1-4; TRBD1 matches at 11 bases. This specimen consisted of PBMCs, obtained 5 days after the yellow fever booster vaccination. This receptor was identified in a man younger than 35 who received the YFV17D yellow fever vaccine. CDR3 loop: CASSYGTGGASNEKLFF. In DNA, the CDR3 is TGCGCCAGCAGCTACGGGACAGGGGGTGCTTCTAATGAAAAACTGTTTTTT.